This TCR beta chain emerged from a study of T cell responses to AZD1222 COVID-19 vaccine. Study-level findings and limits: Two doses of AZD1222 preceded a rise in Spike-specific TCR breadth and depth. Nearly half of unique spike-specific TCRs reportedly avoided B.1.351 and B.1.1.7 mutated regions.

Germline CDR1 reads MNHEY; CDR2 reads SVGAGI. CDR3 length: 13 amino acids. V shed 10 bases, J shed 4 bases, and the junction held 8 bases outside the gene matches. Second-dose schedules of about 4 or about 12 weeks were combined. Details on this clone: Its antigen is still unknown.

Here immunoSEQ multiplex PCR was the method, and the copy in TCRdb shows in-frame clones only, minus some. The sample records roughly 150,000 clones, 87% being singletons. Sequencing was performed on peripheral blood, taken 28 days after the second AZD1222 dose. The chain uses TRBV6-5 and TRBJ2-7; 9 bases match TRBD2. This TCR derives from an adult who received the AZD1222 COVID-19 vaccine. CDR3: CATIRTSVYEQYF. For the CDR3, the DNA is TGTGCCACCATTAGGACTAGCGTTTACGAGCAGTACTTC.